Below, 5 T cell receptor beta chains from the same sample are listed, as sequenced in a study of beta chain features in type 1 diabetes. Expressed TCRB transcripts were sequenced after all isolated RNA was converted to cDNA. Measured with immunoSEQ multiplex PCR; TCRdb has only the in-frame clones, and not every one. The sample contains approximately 730,000 clones, around 15% of which appear only once. The study, taken as a whole, reports: Type 1 diabetes patients had moderately but significantly shorter TCRB CDR3s in all four CD4+ subsets.

Their antigen targets remain unknown. Specimen: naive CD4+ T cells from blood. These receptors were obtained from a man younger than 35 with type 1 diabetes.

This clone was counted a few times. The chain joins TRBV5-1 to TRBJ1-1; no clear D gene. Germline lookup yields CDR1 SGHRS and CDR2 YFSETQ. Trimming left V 2 bases short and J 1 base short, with 15 bases between. CDR3 length equals 16 residues. Here the CDR3 reads CASSLLEQRGNTEAFF. CDR3 sequence (DNA): TGCGCCAGCAGCTTACTTGAACAGCGGGGGAACACTGAAGCTTTCTTT.

This clone was counted between two and nine times. The chain carries TRBV14 and TRBJ1-2; D is possibly TRBD1 (6 bases). Trimming removed 6 bases from V and 2 bases from J, with 10 bases in between. The CDR3 extends over 13 amino acids. The germline V gene has CDR1 SGHDN and CDR2 FVKESK. CDR3 in amino acids: CASRGARNYGYTF. The DNA of the CDR3 is TGTGCCAGCAGGGGGGCAAGGAACTATGGCTACACCTTC.

This clone has a handful of counts. This sequence joins TRBV2 and TRBJ2-3, with TRBD2 as a possible D gene (5 bases). CDR3 length: 12 residues. The V gene lost 8 bases and the J gene lost 4 bases, with 10 bases spanning the gap. Germline V CDR1 and CDR2: SNHLY, FYNNEI. The CDR3 region has the DNA TGTGCCAGCCCCGTGGAGGCAGATACGCAGTATTTT. Its translation: CASPVEADTQYF.

The V and J genes are TRBV4-2 and TRBJ1-2; D is unresolved. Looked up from germline, CDR1 is LGHNA and CDR2 is YNFKEQ. The CDR3 covers 13 residues. The ends were cut back, 0 bases at V and 3 bases at J, with 5 bases in the middle. Written as DNA, the CDR3 is TGTGCCAGCAGCCAAGAGGGTGACTATGGCTACACCTTC. It codes for CASSQEGDYGYTF.

This rearrangement joins TRBV19 to TRBJ1-5, with TRBD1 matching over 12 bases. Germline V gene lookup returns CDR1 LNHDA and CDR2 SQIVND (reference sequence). The V and J ends lost 6 bases and 5 bases, in that order; junction bases with no gene match: 5. The CDR3 covers 15 residues. The CDR3 DNA is TGTGCCAGTAGCGGGACAGGGGGCGGGGATCAGCCCCAGCATTTT. This codes for CASSGTGGGDQPQHF.